This TCR beta chain was identified during a study of cytomegalovirus exposure and HLA in healthy donors. This CDR3 has 14 residues. With 8 bases removed from V and 2 bases from J, the gap between germline ends came to 13 bases. Germline V gene data show CDR1 as LNHDA and CDR2 as SQIVND (reference sequence). 60 Vbeta and 13 Jbeta primers were used in PCR. Generated by immunoSEQ multiplex PCR, the TCRdb table keeps only in-frame clones and is missing some. The sample has 120,000 or so clones, less than 85% seen once. This receptor was identified in a female donor in good health and CMV-seronegative. The V and J genes are TRBV19 and TRBJ2-1, with D possibly being TRBD2 (6 bases). The specimen was PBMCs. As DNA, the CDR3 is TGTGCCAGTGCCCGACAGCGGGCCTACAATGAGCAGTTCTTC. It translates to CASARQRAYNEQFF.